Listed below are T cell receptor beta chains from one sample, sequenced in a study of blood T cell repertoires in COVID-19. Profiled with immunoSEQ multiplex PCR; TCRdb holds only in-frame clones, not every one. This table has about 120,000 clones, 81% appearing once. Material for sequencing was peripheral blood. These receptors originate from a man between 25 and 39 years old with COVID-19, enrolled during active disease. The CDR3 runs from the conserved cysteine through the conserved F or W. The D gene is left open where the match is weak. For some rows the clone size is stated as once, few or many, or as a class when expanded; others skip it.

J: TRBJ2-1; V: TRBV6-5; D: TRBD1; size: NA; DNA: TGTGCCGTGGCCCCGGGACAGGTGGATGAGCAGTTCTTC; CDR3: CAVAPGQVDEQFF
J: TRBJ2-5; V: TRBV19; D: NA; size: NA; DNA: TGTGCCAGTAGTATAGCAGGGGCAGCACTACTTCAAGAGACCCAGTACTTC; CDR3: CASSIAGAALLQETQYF
J: TRBJ1-5; V: TRBV7-9; D: NA; size: NA; DNA: TGTGCCAGCAGCTTAGCGCGGCAGGGTGGTGATCAGCCCCAGCATTTT; CDR3: CASSLARQGGDQPQHF
J: TRBJ2-3; V: TRBV10-3; D: TRBD2; size: NA; DNA: TGTGCCATCAGCCGGACTAGCGGGAGCACAGATACGCAGTATTTT; CDR3: CAISRTSGSTDTQYF
J: TRBJ1-6; V: TRBV29-1; D: NA; size: many; DNA: TGCAGCGTTGAAGATCTTCGGGTCGGGGGAGGATATACACCCCTCCACTTT; CDR3: CSVEDLRVGGGYTPLHF
J: TRBJ1-3; V: TRBV5-1; D: TRBD1; size: NA; DNA: TGCGCCAGCAGCTTATCGGGACAGGGAAACACCATATATTTT; CDR3: CASSLSGQGNTIYF
J: TRBJ1-2; V: TRBV6-5; D: TRBD1; size: once; DNA: TGTGCCAGCAGCCTCGGGACAGATAACTATGGCTACACCTTC; CDR3: CASSLGTDNYGYTF
J: TRBJ1-5; V: TRBV9; D: NA; size: NA; DNA: TGTGCCAGCAGCGTAGCGGGGGAGAGCAATCAGCCCCAGCATTTT; CDR3: CASSVAGESNQPQHF
J: TRBJ1-3; V: TRBV6-2/TRBV6-3; D: NA; size: few; DNA: TGTGCCAGCAGTCTCGACAGATACGGAAACACCATATATTTT; CDR3: CASSLDRYGNTIYF
J: TRBJ2-5; V: TRBV5-5; D: TRBD1; size: NA; DNA: TGTGCCAGCAGCTTTCCAGGGGGCTATACCCAGTACTTC; CDR3: CASSFPGGYTQYF
J: TRBJ1-4; V: TRBV19; D: NA; size: NA; DNA: TGTGCCAGTAGTCCGGGGGCAACTAATGAAAAACTGTTTTTT; CDR3: CASSPGATNEKLFF
J: TRBJ2-7; V: TRBV3-1/TRBV3-2; D: NA; size: NA; DNA: TGTGCCAGCAGCCAAGTTTTGGCGGAGTCAACCTACGAGCAGTACTTC; CDR3: CASSQVLAESTYEQYF
J: TRBJ1-5; V: TRBV2; D: TRBD1; size: NA; DNA: TGTGCCAGCAGTGGGACAGGGGGACGCAATCAGCCCCAGCATTTT; CDR3: CASSGTGGRNQPQHF
J: TRBJ2-1; V: TRBV7-9; D: TRBD2; size: NA; DNA: TGTGCCAGCAGCCGAAAGCGGGGGGGCGTTGAGCAGTTCTTC; CDR3: CASSRKRGGVEQFF
J: TRBJ2-7; V: TRBV30; D: TRBD2; size: NA; DNA: TGTGCCTGGATCCCGGCTAGCGGTAGATACGAGCAGTACTTC; CDR3: CAWIPASGRYEQYF
J: TRBJ2-5; V: TRBV14; D: TRBD2; size: NA; DNA: TGTGCCAGCAGCCAGCGCACTAGCGTATATGGGGCCCAGTACTTC; CDR3: CASSQRTSVYGAQYF
J: TRBJ2-3; V: TRBV11-3; D: TRBD2; size: few; DNA: TGTGCCAGCTCCCGTGGCGGGGGGGCCACAGATACGCAGTATTTT; CDR3: CASSRGGGATDTQYF
J: TRBJ1-1; V: TRBV6-5; D: TRBD1; size: few; DNA: TGTGCCAGCAGAGAGTACCGGGACAGGGGGGAAGCTTTCTTT; CDR3: CASREYRDRGEAFF
J: TRBJ2-7; V: TRBV9; D: TRBD2; size: once; DNA: TGTGCCAGCAGCCCTAGCCCTAGCGGCACCTACGAGCAGTACTTC; CDR3: CASSPSPSGTYEQYF
J: TRBJ2-7; V: TRBV28; D: TRBD1; size: NA; DNA: TGTGCCAGCAGTTCCCCGGACAGGGTCCCCTACGAGCAGTACTTC; CDR3: CASSSPDRVPYEQYF
J: TRBJ2-2; V: TRBV19; D: TRBD1; size: few; DNA: TGTGCCAGTAGTATCAAGGGTCAGGGGGTCACCGGGGAGCTGTTTTTT; CDR3: CASSIKGQGVTGELFF
J: TRBJ2-5; V: TRBV7-2; D: TRBD1; size: once; DNA: TGTGCCAGCAGCTTAGGCACCCCCGGGACAGGGGCTCAAGAGACCCAGTACTTC; CDR3: CASSLGTPGTGAQETQYF
J: TRBJ2-5; V: TRBV7-9; D: TRBD1; size: once; DNA: TGTGCCAGCAGCCCAGGGACAGCCTTTCCACTACAAGAGACCCAGTACTTC; CDR3: CASSPGTAFPLQETQYF
J: TRBJ2-7; V: TRBV9; D: NA; size: few; DNA: TGTGCCAGCAGCGTATCCCCCGGGAGCTCCTACGAGCAGTACTTC; CDR3: CASSVSPGSSYEQYF
J: TRBJ1-3; V: TRBV5-1; D: NA; size: NA; DNA: TGCGCCAGCAGGGACGACAGGAGCTCTGGAAACACCATATATTTT; CDR3: CASRDDRSSGNTIYF
J: TRBJ1-1; V: TRBV7-9; D: NA; size: medium-sized; DNA: TGTGCCAGCAGCTTATCCTTGGTCCGGGGAGCTTTCTTT; CDR3: CASSLSLVRGAFF
J: TRBJ2-1; V: TRBV9; D: TRBD2; size: NA; DNA: TGTGCCAGCAGCGGGGGGGTCCTAGCGGGAGGTTACAATGAGCAGTTCTTC; CDR3: CASSGGVLAGGYNEQFF
J: TRBJ1-3; V: TRBV28; D: NA; size: NA; DNA: TGTGCCAGCTCCCGGGGAGGTGGCAGTAGGTCTGGAAACACCATATATTTT; CDR3: CASSRGGGSRSGNTIYF
J: TRBJ1-6; V: TRBV7-2; D: TRBD1; size: NA; DNA: TGTGCCAGCAGCTTAGAGGACAGGACTTATTCACCCCTCCACTTT; CDR3: CASSLEDRTYSPLHF
J: TRBJ2-7; V: TRBV4-1; D: TRBD2; size: NA; DNA: TGCGCCAGCAGCCAGGACTGGACTAGCGGGTCCCGATCTTACTACGAGCAGTACTTC; CDR3: CASSQDWTSGSRSYYEQYF
J: TRBJ2-7; V: TRBV4-2; D: TRBD2; size: NA; DNA: TGTGCCAGCAGCCAACGTTATGGGGGGGTGGGCGAGCAGTACTTC; CDR3: CASSQRYGGVGEQYF
J: TRBJ2-3; V: TRBV18; D: NA; size: NA; DNA: TGTGCCAGCTCACCACCCCAAGATACGCAGTATTTT; CDR3: CASSPPQDTQYF
J: TRBJ1-6; V: TRBV7-6; D: NA; size: few; DNA: TGTGCCAGCAGCTTGGGCCTCGGTAGGGCCGGGGATTCACCCCTCCACTTT; CDR3: CASSLGLGRAGDSPLHF
J: TRBJ2-5; V: TRBV5-1; D: TRBD1; size: NA; DNA: TGCGCCAGCAGCGGGCCGACAGGGGAAGAGACCCAGTACTTC; CDR3: CASSGPTGEETQYF
J: TRBJ2-4; V: TRBV12-5; D: NA; size: NA; DNA: TGTGCTAGTGGTTTGGGGGCCTCAGGAAACATTCAGTACTTC; CDR3: CASGLGASGNIQYF
J: TRBJ2-3; V: TRBV6-1; D: TRBD2; size: NA; DNA: TGTGCCAGCAGTGAGGCGCTAGCGGTTAGGAAGGGAGATACGCAGTATTTT; CDR3: CASSEALAVRKGDTQYF
J: TRBJ2-1; V: TRBV18; D: TRBD1; size: once; DNA: TGTGCCAGCTCACCATTGACAGGGGGGGAAAATGAGCAGTTCTTC; CDR3: CASSPLTGGENEQFF
J: TRBJ2-7; V: TRBV23-1; D: NA; size: once; DNA: TGCGCCAGCAGTCAACCGAACAGGAGCTCCTACGAGCAGTACTTC; CDR3: CASSQPNRSSYEQYF
J: TRBJ2-7; V: TRBV2; D: NA; size: NA; DNA: TGTGCCAGCAGTGACTACTACGAGCAGTACTTC; CDR3: CASSDYYEQYF
J: TRBJ1-1; V: TRBV1; D: NA; size: NA; DNA: TGCACCAGCAGCCAACAAACAGGGGGCGGAAGTTGGAACACTGAAGCTTTCTTT; CDR3: CTSSQQTGGGSWNTEAFF
J: TRBJ2-1; V: TRBV3-1/TRBV3-2; D: NA; size: NA; DNA: TGTGCCAGCAGCCGCCCCCCTGGGGAGAATGAGCAGTTCTTC; CDR3: CASSRPPGENEQFF
J: TRBJ2-3; V: TRBV28; D: TRBD2; size: NA; DNA: TGTGCCAGCAGCCGCACTTTGGCACTAGCGGGAGCTTATACGCAGTATTTT; CDR3: CASSRTLALAGAYTQYF
J: TRBJ2-1; V: TRBV5-1; D: TRBD2; size: many; DNA: TGCGCCAGCCACAAAAGGACTAGCCAGAATGAGCAGTTCTTC; CDR3: CASHKRTSQNEQFF
J: TRBJ2-2; V: TRBV6-5; D: NA; size: many; DNA: TGTGCCAGCAGGGTCCCCAGGGACACCGGGGAGCTGTTTTTT; CDR3: CASRVPRDTGELFF
J: TRBJ2-3; V: TRBV10-3; D: TRBD2; size: NA; DNA: TGTGCCGCTCACGGGGGGGCCGAAGATACGCAGTATTTT; CDR3: CAAHGGAEDTQYF
J: TRBJ1-1; V: TRBV12-3/TRBV12-4; D: NA; size: NA; DNA: TGTGCCAGCAGTTTTATGAGAGGCACTGAAGCTTTCTTT; CDR3: CASSFMRGTEAFF
J: TRBJ1-4; V: TRBV7-2; D: NA; size: once; DNA: TGTGCCAGCAGCCCCGAGTGGGGAGACGAAAAACTGTTTTTT; CDR3: CASSPEWGDEKLFF
J: TRBJ1-2; V: TRBV5-1; D: TRBD1; size: NA; DNA: TGCGCCAGCAGCTCGCTGCCGGGACAGGGGGCCTATGGCTACACCTTC; CDR3: CASSSLPGQGAYGYTF
J: TRBJ2-2; V: TRBV7-6; D: TRBD2; size: NA; DNA: TGTGCCAGCAGCCCCCGCGCTAGCGGTACCGGGGAGCTGTTTTTT; CDR3: CASSPRASGTGELFF
J: TRBJ1-2; V: TRBV20-1; D: NA; size: NA; DNA: TGCAGTGCTAGCTCAAGCCACACCTTC; CDR3: CSASSSHTF
J: TRBJ2-5; V: TRBV6-2/TRBV6-3; D: NA; size: NA; DNA: TGTGCCAGCAGTTACGGCGGAGAGGGCGAGACCCAGTACTTC; CDR3: CASSYGGEGETQYF
J: TRBJ1-2; V: TRBV5-6; D: NA; size: NA; DNA: TGTGCCAGCAGCTTTCATACTGGACAGAATGAGGGCTACACCTTC; CDR3: CASSFHTGQNEGYTF
J: TRBJ1-4; V: TRBV7-2; D: TRBD1; size: NA; DNA: TGTGCCAGCAGCCCTCGACAGGGGGCGGGTGAAAAACTGTTTTTT; CDR3: CASSPRQGAGEKLFF
J: TRBJ1-6; V: TRBV7-6; D: TRBD1; size: few; DNA: TGTGCCAGCAGCTTAGGGGACAGGGCGTATTCACCCCTCCACTTT; CDR3: CASSLGDRAYSPLHF
J: TRBJ2-2; V: TRBV7-3; D: NA; size: NA; DNA: TGTGCCAGCAGCTTATACCCGGCTAGTATAAACACCGGGGAGCTGTTTTTT; CDR3: CASSLYPASINTGELFF
J: TRBJ2-7; V: TRBV5-1; D: TRBD1; size: many; DNA: TGCGCCAGCAGCTGGGACAGGGAGGGATACGAGCAGTACTTC; CDR3: CASSWDREGYEQYF
J: TRBJ1-1; V: TRBV6-6; D: NA; size: NA; DNA: TGTGCCAGCAGTTATCGACAGTCTGAAGCTTTCTTT; CDR3: CASSYRQSEAFF
J: TRBJ2-2; V: TRBV5-5; D: NA; size: NA; DNA: TGTGCCAGCAGCTTGGGCGCAGGGTTCGCCGGGGAGCTGTTTTTT; CDR3: CASSLGAGFAGELFF
J: TRBJ2-1; V: TRBV5-1; D: TRBD2; size: NA; DNA: TGCGCCAGCAGCCGAGTGGGGACTAGCGGGGATGAGCAGTTCTTC; CDR3: CASSRVGTSGDEQFF
J: TRBJ2-2; V: TRBV5-5; D: TRBD2; size: NA; DNA: TGTGCCAGCAGCTTGGCCAAACTAGCGGGGGGCGGATACACCGGGGAGCTGTTTTTT; CDR3: CASSLAKLAGGGYTGELFF